Given below is one T cell receptor (beta chain) in context. This clone was picked up many times. The target of this receptor is not known. Per-base qualities were not stored, and no clone one base away is much larger. These data come from a study of T cells in localized non-small cell lung cancer (dated by TCRdb to about 2020). With respect to the entire study: The study analyzed T cell repertoires of hundreds of early-stage NSCLC patients, comparing tumors and uninvolved tumor-adjacent lungs. The cohort was made up of around 250 treatment-naive NSCLC patients whose localized lung tumors had been resected. Of the NSCLC patients, 129 were male and about 97 were female, and the mean age was roughly 61 years. The study at large found these results: Since the design was exploratory, TCR variables were selected using unadjusted p-values with no false-discovery rate correction. Multi-region tumor sequencing was not performed, so intratumor heterogeneity could not be excluded. The highest T cell clonality was observed in uninvolved tumor-adjacent lung, where clonality exceeded that of tumor, suggesting that antigenic responses were more focused in uninvolved tumor-adjacent lung. Higher blood T cell density associated with longer overall survival, while higher adjacent-lung clonality associated with shorter survival. A median of roughly 50 of the top 100 tumor clones turned up in the paired uninvolved adjacent lung, and about 28 of those clones also ranked among the top 100 of that same adjacent lung.

CDR3 length: 15 amino acids, cysteine to phenylalanine. Solely the CDR3 DNA is kept, with 45 bases framed from the first base. Looking up the germline V gene yields CDR1 LGHNT and CDR2 FRNRAP. At diagnosis, tumor, uninvolved tumor-adjacent lung and peripheral blood were collected and then preserved as a mix of FFPE and fresh-frozen material. The immunoSEQ Assay was used to sequence TCR beta CDR3 regions from DNA. Concerning the study's data processing: To compute T cell density, TCR beta template counts were normalized to usable DNA, which was estimated by amplifying housekeeping genes. Using the preseqR package, richness was estimated by extrapolating to 120,000 templates for tissue samples and 400,000 templates for PBMC samples. Clonality was defined by subtracting Pielou's evenness from one. Tissue-enriched TCRs were identified by differential abundance testing using productive amino-acid clonotypes, minimum total count 5 and alpha 0.1. Repertoire overlap between compartments was quantified with the Jaccard Index and Morisita Overlap Index. TCR beta CDR3s were clustered by GLIPH together with public tetramer-defined viral CDR3s, and at least three viral sequences plus V-gene enrichment were required for viral motifs. Not all clones reach the TCRdb copy of this immuneACCESS table, which keeps in-frame sequences only. Checked studies attribute under half of the gap to unresolved V genes and leave the rest unexplained. The V and J calls and the clone size are those of that table, but D and trimming were determined from the DNA. This sample is represented by around 10,000 clones; less than 35% of them were singletons. The ten largest clonotypes hold about 5.6% of the sample.

This receptor was identified in a man aged 40-75 years with stage I lung adenocarcinoma. The sequencing here drew on lung tumor tissue, taken before any cancer treatment. The V and J segments used are TRBV12-5 and TRBJ2-5; 10 bases in the junction line up with TRBD1. The CDR3 in this case is CASNPPGQGQETQYF. The DNA sequence reads TGTGCCAGCAACCCGCCGGGACAGGGGCAAGAGACCCAGTACTTC.